This TCR beta chain was obtained from a study of shared clonotypes between healthy human individuals. This CDR3 spans 17 amino acids. Trimming took off 5 bases at V and 1 base at J, with 18 bases between the two ends. In germline, CDR1 is SNHLY, CDR2 FYNNEI. Profiling relied on immunoSEQ multiplex PCR, and the TCRdb table lists in-frame clones only, not all of them. The sample includes 950,000 to 1,300,000 clones, about 76% of them seen just once. This TCR derives from a man aged 18 to 29 in good health. The sequencing input was memory CD4+ T cells sorted from blood. Subset given: CD45RA-negative fraction. The genes are TRBV2 and TRBJ2-1; no clear D gene. The CDR3 nucleotides read TGTGCCAGCAGTCCCCTTTTTATGGCCAGGTCCTACAATGAGCAGTTCTTC. Its protein product is CASSPLFMARSYNEQFF.